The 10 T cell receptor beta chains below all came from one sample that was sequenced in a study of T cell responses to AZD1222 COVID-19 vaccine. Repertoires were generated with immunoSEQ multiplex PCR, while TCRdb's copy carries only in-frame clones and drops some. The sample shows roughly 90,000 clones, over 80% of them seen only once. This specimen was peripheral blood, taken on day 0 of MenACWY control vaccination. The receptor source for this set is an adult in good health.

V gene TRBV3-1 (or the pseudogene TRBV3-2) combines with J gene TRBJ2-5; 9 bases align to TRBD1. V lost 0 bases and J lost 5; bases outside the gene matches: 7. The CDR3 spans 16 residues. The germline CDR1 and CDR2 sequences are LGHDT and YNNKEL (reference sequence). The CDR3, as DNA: TGTGCCAGCAGCCAAGAGACAGGGGGAGAGTGGGAGACCCAGTACTTC. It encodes CASSQETGGEWETQYF.

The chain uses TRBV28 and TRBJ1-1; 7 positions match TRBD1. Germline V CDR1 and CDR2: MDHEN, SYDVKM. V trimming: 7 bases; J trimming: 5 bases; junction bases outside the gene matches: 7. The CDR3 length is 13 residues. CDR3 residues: CASMTGRRTEAFF. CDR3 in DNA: TGTGCCAGCATGACAGGGCGGAGAACTGAAGCTTTCTTT.

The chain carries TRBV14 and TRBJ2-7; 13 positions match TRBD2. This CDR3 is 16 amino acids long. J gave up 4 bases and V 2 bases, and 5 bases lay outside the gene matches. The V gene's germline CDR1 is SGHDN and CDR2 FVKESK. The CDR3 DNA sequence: TGTGCCAGCAGCCAATCGGGACTAGCGGGATTATACGAGCAGTACTTC. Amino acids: CASSQSGLAGLYEQYF. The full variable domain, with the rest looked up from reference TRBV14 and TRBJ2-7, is EAGVTQFPSHSVIEKGQTVTLRCDPISGHDNLYWYRRVMGKEIKFLLHFVKESKQDESGMPNNRFLAERTGGTYSTLKVQPAELEDSGVYFCASSQSGLAGLYEQYFGPGTRLTVT.

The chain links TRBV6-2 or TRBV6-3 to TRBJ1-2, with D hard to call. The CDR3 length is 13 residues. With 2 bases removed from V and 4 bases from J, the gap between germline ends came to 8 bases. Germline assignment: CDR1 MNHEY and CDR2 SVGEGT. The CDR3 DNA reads TGTGCCAGCAGTTACCAGGATTCCTATGGCTACACCTTC. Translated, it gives CASSYQDSYGYTF.

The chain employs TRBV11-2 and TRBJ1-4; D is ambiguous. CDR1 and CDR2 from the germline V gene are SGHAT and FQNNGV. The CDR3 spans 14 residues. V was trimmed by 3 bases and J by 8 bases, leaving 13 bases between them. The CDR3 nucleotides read TGTGCCAGCAGCTTTGGTGGGGATAAGGAAAAACTGTTTTTT. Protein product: CASSFGGDKEKLFF.

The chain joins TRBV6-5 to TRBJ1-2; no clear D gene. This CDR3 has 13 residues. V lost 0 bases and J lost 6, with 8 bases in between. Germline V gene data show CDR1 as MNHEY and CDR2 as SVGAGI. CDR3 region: CASSYSIRHGYTF. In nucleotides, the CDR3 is TGTGCCAGCAGTTACTCGATACGCCATGGCTACACCTTC.

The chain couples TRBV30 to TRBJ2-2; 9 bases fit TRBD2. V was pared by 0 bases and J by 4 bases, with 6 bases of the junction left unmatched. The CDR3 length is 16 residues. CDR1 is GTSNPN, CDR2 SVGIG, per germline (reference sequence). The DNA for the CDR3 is TGTGCCTGGAGTGTAGACGGCGGGAGGGGCACCGGGGAGCTGTTTTTT. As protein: CAWSVDGGRGTGELFF.

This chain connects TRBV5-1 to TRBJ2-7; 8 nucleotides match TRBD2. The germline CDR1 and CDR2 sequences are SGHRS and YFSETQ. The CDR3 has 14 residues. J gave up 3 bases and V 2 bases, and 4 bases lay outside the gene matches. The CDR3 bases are TGCGCCAGCAGCTTTCGGGGGGGAAGCTACGAGCAGTACTTC. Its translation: CASSFRGGSYEQYF.

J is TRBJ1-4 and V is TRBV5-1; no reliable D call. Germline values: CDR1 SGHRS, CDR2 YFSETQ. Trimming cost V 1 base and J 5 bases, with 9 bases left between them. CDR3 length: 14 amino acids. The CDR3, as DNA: TGCGCCAGCAGCTTGTTCAGTCAGAATGAAAAACTGTTTTTT. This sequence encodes CASSLFSQNEKLFF.

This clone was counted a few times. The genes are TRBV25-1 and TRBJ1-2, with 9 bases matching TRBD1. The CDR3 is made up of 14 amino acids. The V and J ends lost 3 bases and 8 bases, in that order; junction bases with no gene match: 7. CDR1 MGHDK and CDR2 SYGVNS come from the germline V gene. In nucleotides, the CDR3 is TGTGCCAGCAGTGACTGGGGGACAGGGATCGGCTACACCTTC. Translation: CASSDWGTGIGYTF.